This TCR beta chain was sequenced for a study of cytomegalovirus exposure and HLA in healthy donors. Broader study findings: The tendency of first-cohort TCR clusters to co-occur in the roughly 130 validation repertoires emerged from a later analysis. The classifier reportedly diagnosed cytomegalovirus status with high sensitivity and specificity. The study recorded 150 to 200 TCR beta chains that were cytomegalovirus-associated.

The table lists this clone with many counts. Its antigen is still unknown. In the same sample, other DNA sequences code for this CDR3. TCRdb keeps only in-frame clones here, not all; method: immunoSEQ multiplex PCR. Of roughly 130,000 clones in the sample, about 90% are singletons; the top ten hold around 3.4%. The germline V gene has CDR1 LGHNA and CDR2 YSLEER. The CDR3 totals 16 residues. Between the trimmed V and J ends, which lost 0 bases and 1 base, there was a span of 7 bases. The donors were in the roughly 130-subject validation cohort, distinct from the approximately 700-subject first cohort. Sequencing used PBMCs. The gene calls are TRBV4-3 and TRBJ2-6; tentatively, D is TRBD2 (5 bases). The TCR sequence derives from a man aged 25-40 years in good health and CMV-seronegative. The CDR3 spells CASSQETGSGANVLTF. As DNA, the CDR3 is TGCGCCAGCAGCCAAGAAACGGGGTCTGGGGCCAACGTCCTGACTTTC.